Listed here are 4 T cell receptor beta chains from one sample, sequenced in a study of CD8+ T cells in alopecia areata. The treatment is: oral pan-JAK inhibitor, 5-10 mg twice daily. Investigators isolated RNA and reverse transcribed it into cDNA to act as the sequencing template. Data came from immunoSEQ multiplex PCR; TCRdb stores just in-frame clones and leaves some out. The sample yields 200,000 or so clones, less than 45% seen once. The input for sequencing was CD4+ T cells sorted from blood, taken between weeks 30 and 35, from a patient treated with tofacitinib. Receptor source: a human donor with alopecia areata.

This chain connects TRBV6-5 to TRBJ2-5, with 9 bases aligning to TRBD2. The V gene's germline CDR1 is MNHEY and CDR2 SVGAGI. The junction had 5 bases not matched to a gene; V was cut back by 6 bases and J by 3 bases. The CDR3 covers 14 residues. The CDR3: CASSDRLAEETQYF. CDR3 coding DNA: TGTGCCAGCAGCGACCGACTAGCGGAAGAGACCCAGTACTTC.

V gene TRBV7-9 combines with J gene TRBJ2-1, with D possibly matching TRBD1 (5 bases). Between the trimmed V and J ends, which lost 5 bases and 6 bases, there was a span of 17 bases. There are 15 residues in the CDR3. CDR1 and CDR2 (germline): SEHNR, FQNEAQ (reference sequence). CDR3 protein: CASSLVGVGFNEQFF. Here the CDR3 DNA reads TGTGCCAGCAGCCTGGTAGGGGTGGGCTTCAATGAGCAGTTCTTC.

In its sample, this clone was seen a few times. The chain combines TRBV20-1 with TRBJ2-5, with D unclear. The CDR3 extends over 11 amino acids. Germline lookup yields CDR1 DFQATT and CDR2 SNEGSKA (reference sequence). Trimming stripped 5 bases from V and 5 bases from J, with 9 bases between. CDR3 amino acids: CSAYLGETQYF. For the CDR3, the DNA is TGCAGTGCTTACCTGGGGGAGACCCAGTACTTC.

The chain recombines TRBV7-2 with TRBJ2-1, with D possibly matching TRBD2 (6 bases). CDR3 size: 15 residues. V lost 2 bases, J lost 3 bases, and 11 bases lay in between. Germline lookup yields CDR1 SGHTA and CDR2 FQGNSA. The CDR3 region has the DNA TGTGCCAGCAGCTTAAGGGACTTGAGCTACAATGAGCAGTTCTTC. Protein sequence: CASSLRDLSYNEQFF.